This TCR beta chain was captured in a study of blood T cell repertoires in COVID-19. At the level of the study: Collection of acute and convalescent COVID-19 samples took place in the United States, Italy and Spain. Sources were T cells, B-cell-depleted T cells, or PBMCs; the material itself was cDNA or gDNA.

A Seattle source enrolled patients during active infection and followed them longitudinally. The data were produced by immunoSEQ multiplex PCR, yet TCRdb's version contains in-frame clones alone and is incomplete. The sample shows a few hundred thousand clones, about 90% of them seen only once. Germline values: CDR1 SGHTA, CDR2 FQGNSA. The CDR3 loop spans 13 amino acids. The ends were cut back, 2 bases at V and 10 bases at J, with 14 bases in the middle. V gene TRBV7-2 combines with J gene TRBJ1-2, with D uncertain. Sequencing used peripheral blood. This sequence was found in a woman aged 70-85 years with COVID-19, enrolled during active disease. CDR3 sequence reads: CASSLTEEGFYTF. The CDR3 nucleotides read TGTGCCAGCAGCTTAACCGAAGAGGGTTTCTACACCTTC.